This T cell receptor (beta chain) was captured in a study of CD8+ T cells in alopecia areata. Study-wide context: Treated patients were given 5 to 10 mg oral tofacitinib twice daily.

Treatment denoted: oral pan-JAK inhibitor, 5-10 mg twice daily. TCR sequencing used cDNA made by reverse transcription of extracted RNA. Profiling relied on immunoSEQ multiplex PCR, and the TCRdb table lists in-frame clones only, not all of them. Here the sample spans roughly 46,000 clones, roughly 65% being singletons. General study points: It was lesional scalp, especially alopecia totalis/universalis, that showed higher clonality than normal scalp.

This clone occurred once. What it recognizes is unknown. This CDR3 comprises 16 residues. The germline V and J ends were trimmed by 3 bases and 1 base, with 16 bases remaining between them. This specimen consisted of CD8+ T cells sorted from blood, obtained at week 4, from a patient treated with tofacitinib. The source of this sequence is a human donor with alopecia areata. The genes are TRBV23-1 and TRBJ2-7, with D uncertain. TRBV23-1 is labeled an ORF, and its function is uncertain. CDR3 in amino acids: CASSQRRRTLSYEQYF. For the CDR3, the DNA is TGCGCCAGCAGTCAGCGGCGCAGGACCCTTTCCTACGAGCAGTACTTC.